The rows below give T cell receptor beta chains drawn from one sample of a study of identical twins. MiXCR was run by TCRdb on the 5' RACE reads, yielding one entry per CDR3 protein. The sample contains 1,800,000 or so distinct CDR3 sequences, about 30% of which appear only once. The sample taken for sequencing was cord blood. The receptor set was obtained from a newborn girl in good health. Each CDR3 is given with its conserved first and last residue. D genes are given only for firm matches. A clone size is listed for some rows: how often the clone was seen (once, few, many), or a class if it is expanded.

>-|TRBJ2-5|few|15|TRBV10-3
TGTGCCATCAGTGACCAACGGGACCCCCAAGAGACCCAGTACTTC
CAISDQRDPQETQYF
>TRBD1|TRBJ1-6|-|18|TRBV24-1
TGTGCCACCAGTGATTTGAGACAGGGGGCGACAAGAAACTCACCCCTCCACTTT
CATSDLRQGATRNSPLHF
>TRBD1|TRBJ1-1|-|10|TRBV29-1
TGCAGCGTTGGGGCCAGGGGGGCTTTCTTT
CSVGARGAFF
>-|TRBJ2-4|-|15|TRBV12-3/TRBV12-4
TGTGCCAGCAGTTTGGTAGCGGTAGCCAAAAACATTCAGTACTTC
CASSLVAVAKNIQYF
>-|TRBJ1-2|many|15|TRBV20-1
TGCAGTGCTAAAGCCCGACTGCAAACCGACTATGGCTACACCTTC
CSAKARLQTDYGYTF
>-|TRBJ2-7|once|17|TRBV28
TGTGCCAGCAGTCTAAGAATCGACGCGCCCCTATCCTACGAGCAGTACTTC
CASSLRIDAPLSYEQYF
>TRBD2|TRBJ2-4|few|16|TRBV20-1
TGCAGTGCTAGAGCGTGGGCTAGCGGAACCAAAAACATTCAGTACTTC
CSARAWASGTKNIQYF
>-|TRBJ2-7|-|17|TRBV27
TGTGCCAGCAGTCTCCTGGGGGTTCACACAAGCTCCTACGAGCAGTACTTC
CASSLLGVHTSSYEQYF
>-|TRBJ2-3|-|15|TRBV20-1
TGCAGTGCCCCCCCAGGGTGGGGGACCACAGATACGCAGTATTTT
CSAPPGWGTTDTQYF
>-|TRBJ2-1|few|15|TRBV4-1
TGCGCCAGCAGCCAAGAGGTGGGGGGAATCAGTGAGCAGTTCTTC
CASSQEVGGISEQFF
>-|TRBJ1-1|few|13|TRBV6-1
TGTGCCAGCAGTGAAATCGACAACACTGAAGCTTTCTTT
CASSEIDNTEAFF
>TRBD2|TRBJ2-7|many|16|TRBV5-1
TGCGCCAGCAGCCAAATGACTAGCGGGGTCTCCTACGAGCAGTACTTC
CASSQMTSGVSYEQYF
>-|TRBJ2-1|-|14|TRBV20-1
TGCAGTGCCTCCCGCGGGCGGTGGGGGCTTGAGCAGTTCTTC
CSASRGRWGLEQFF
>-|TRBJ1-2|-|14|TRBV7-6
TGTGCCAGCAGCCTCAGGGTGCGGGACTATGGCTACACCTTC
CASSLRVRDYGYTF
>TRBD1|TRBJ1-2|few|14|TRBV7-9
TGTGCCAGCAGCTTAGTGGAGGACAGGGGCGGCTACACCTTC
CASSLVEDRGGYTF
>TRBD1|TRBJ1-4|few|15|TRBV20-1
TGCAGTGCTAGAGCCGCAGGGGGCGGGAGTGAAAAACTGTTTTTT
CSARAAGGGSEKLFF
>-|TRBJ2-4|few|14|TRBV5-1
TGCGCCAGCAGCTTACAGGCATCCAAAAACATTCAGTACTTC
CASSLQASKNIQYF
>-|TRBJ1-1|-|14|TRBV6-5
TGTGCCAGCAGTTACGGCGACAGGTACACTGAAGCTTTCTTT
CASSYGDRYTEAFF
>TRBD2|TRBJ2-3|-|13|TRBV13
TGTGCCAGCAGCCGACTAGCGAGAGATACGCAGTATTTT
CASSRLARDTQYF
>-|TRBJ2-1|-|15|TRBV2
TGTGCCAGCAGTGAGATGTGGCTGGACTCCTACGAGCAGTTCTTC
CASSEMWLDSYEQFF
>-|TRBJ2-1|-|15|TRBV4-1
TGCGCCAGCAGCCAAGTCGACAGCTCCTACAATGAGCAGTTCTTC
CASSQVDSSYNEQFF
>-|TRBJ1-6|few|16|TRBV10-3
TGTGCCATCAGCCAACAGGGCAGCTCCTATAATTCACCCCTCCACTTT
CAISQQGSSYNSPLHF
>TRBD1|TRBJ1-2|-|16|TRBV7-8
TGTGCCAGCAGCTTAGGCAGGGGGCGAACTAACTATGGCTACACCTTC
CASSLGRGRTNYGYTF
>-|TRBJ2-1|few|13|TRBV5-1
TGCGCCAGCAGACCGGACGGGGGCAATGAGCAGTTCTTC
CASRPDGGNEQFF
>-|TRBJ2-7|few|14|TRBV21-1
TGTGCCAGCAGCAAAGCCCGAGCGGCGTACGAGCAGTACTTC
CASSKARAAYEQYF
>-|TRBJ1-4|-|14|TRBV2
TGTGCCAGCAGTGTTCAGGGCAGTAATGAAAAACTGTTTTTT
CASSVQGSNEKLFF
>-|TRBJ2-7|-|14|TRBV20-1
TGCAGTGCTAGAGACCAGGGCCCCTCCTACGAGCAGTACTTC
CSARDQGPSYEQYF
>-|TRBJ1-1|few|14|TRBV28
TGTGCCAGCAGTTTATGGGCAGGGGACCCTGAAGCTTTCTTT
CASSLWAGDPEAFF
>-|TRBJ2-5|-|16|TRBV14
TGTGCCAGCAGCCAAGATGTCGGGCTAGCACAAGAGACCCAGTACTTC
CASSQDVGLAQETQYF
>-|TRBJ2-7|many|12|TRBV20-1
TGCAGTGCTAGAGAGTGGGCATTCGAGCAGTACTTC
CSAREWAFEQYF
>-|TRBJ1-1|-|18|TRBV5-1
TGCGCCAGCAGCTTGGACCCCGCAGGGACGATAGTTAGCACTGAAGCTTTCTTT
CASSLDPAGTIVSTEAFF
>-|TRBJ2-3|-|15|TRBV3-1
TGTGCCAGCAGCCAAGACCGCAGGGAAATAGATACGCAGTATTTT
CASSQDRREIDTQYF
>TRBD1|TRBJ1-2|-|15|TRBV7-9
TGTGCCAGCAGCTTAGCCTCGTACAGGGGTTATGGCTACACCTTC
CASSLASYRGYGYTF
>-|TRBJ1-5|-|13|TRBV10-1
TGCGCCACCGCAGAACAGGGCAATCAGCCCCAGCATTTT
CATAEQGNQPQHF
>-|TRBJ2-1|-|14|TRBV7-2
TGTGCCAGCAGCTTAGCGTCCTTGGAATATGAGCAGTTCTTC
CASSLASLEYEQFF
>TRBD1|TRBJ2-1|-|19|TRBV20-1
TGCAGTGCTAGAGATCCGAGACAGGGGGGAAGAAGGGACTACAATGAGCAGTTCTTC
CSARDPRQGGRRDYNEQFF
>TRBD2|TRBJ2-1|-|18|TRBV5-1
TGCGCCAGCAGCTTGGGGGAGACTAGCGGGGGCTCCTACAATGAGCAGTTCTTC
CASSLGETSGGSYNEQFF
>-|TRBJ1-2|few|13|TRBV12-3/TRBV12-4
TGTGCCAGCAGTTTAAGGCAGCCCCTGGTCTACACCTTC
CASSLRQPLVYTF
>TRBD2|TRBJ2-7|-|16|TRBV11-2
TGTGCCAGCAGCTTAGGTGGTAGCGGGAGAACCCACGAGCAGTACTTC
CASSLGGSGRTHEQYF
>TRBD2|TRBJ2-1|-|15|TRBV10-3
TGTGCCATCAGTGGTACTAGCGGGAGGCTTAATGAGCAGTTCTTC
CAISGTSGRLNEQFF
>TRBD2|TRBJ2-3|-|15|TRBV5-1
TGCGCCTGCAGCTTGCCCAGCGGGAACACAGATACGCAGTATTTT
CACSLPSGNTDTQYF
>TRBD1|TRBJ2-3|-|16|TRBV18
TGTGCCAGCTCACCAAGTTCGGGACAGGCCACAGATGCGCAGTATTTT
CASSPSSGQATDAQYF
>-|TRBJ2-3|-|12|TRBV30
TGTGCCTGGAGTGACAACACAGATACGCAGTATTTT
CAWSDNTDTQYF
>TRBD2|TRBJ2-1|-|15|TRBV20-1
TGCAGTGCTACGGGGGGGACTAGCTCCTACAATGAGCAGTTCTTC
CSATGGTSSYNEQFF
>TRBD2|TRBJ2-7|-|16|TRBV6-5
TGTGCCAGCAGTTTGTCGACTAGCGGGAGACTGAACGAGCAGTACTTC
CASSLSTSGRLNEQYF
>-|TRBJ2-3|-|14|TRBV10-3
TGTGCCACCACGGCCTCGGGGAGCCCAGATACGCAGTATTTT
CATTASGSPDTQYF
>TRBD1|TRBJ1-2|few|13|TRBV14
TGTGCCAGCAGCCGTTCAGGGGGCTATGGCTACACCTTC
CASSRSGGYGYTF
>TRBD2|TRBJ2-1|-|15|TRBV9
TGTGCCAGCAGTGTGGGGCTAGCGGGAGCCAATGAGCAGTTCTTC
CASSVGLAGANEQFF
>-|TRBJ1-2|many|12|TRBV29-1
TGCAGCGTTGAGGAGGAGGGGTATGGCTACACCTTC
CSVEEEGYGYTF
>TRBD2|TRBJ2-5|-|14|TRBV2
TGTGCCAGCAGTGAGGCTAGCGGGGGAGAGACCCAGTACTTC
CASSEASGGETQYF
>TRBD1|TRBJ1-2|-|13|TRBV20-1
TGCAGTGCTAGAGATCAGGGGGACTATGGCTACATCTTC
CSARDQGDYGYIF
>-|TRBJ1-2|-|15|TRBV4-2
TGTGCCAGCAGCCAAGATCAAGGGGCGGCCTATGGCTACACCTTC
CASSQDQGAAYGYTF
>TRBD1|TRBJ2-4|-|14|TRBV12-3/TRBV12-4
TGTGCCAGCAGTTTAGGACAGGGGGCGCTTGAGCAGTACTTC
CASSLGQGALEQYF
>TRBD2|TRBJ2-3|-|15|TRBV20-1
TGCAGTGCTAGAATCAGCGGGAGGGCCACAGATACGCAGTATTTT
CSARISGRATDTQYF
>-|TRBJ1-5|many|13|TRBV29-1
TGCAGCGTTGCCAGGGATAGCAATCAGCCCCAGCATTTT
CSVARDSNQPQHF
>-|TRBJ1-2|few|16|TRBV5-1
TGCGCCAGCAGCTTGAGAGGGATAGGGTATGGCTATGGCTACACCTTC
CASSLRGIGYGYGYTF
>-|TRBJ2-1|-|14|TRBV12-3/TRBV12-4
TGTGCCAGCAGGAAGACGACCCTCTTAAATGAGCAGTTCTTC
CASRKTTLLNEQFF
>-|TRBJ1-1|-|14|TRBV2
TGTGCCAGCAGGAGAGATACAAGTGGGACTGAAGCTTTCTTT
CASRRDTSGTEAFF
>TRBD2|TRBJ2-3|few|15|TRBV20-1
TGCAGTGCCCCGAGGGGCGGGGGGCCCACAGATACGCAGTATTTT
CSAPRGGGPTDTQYF
>TRBD2|TRBJ2-3|-|16|TRBV5-5
TGTGCCAGCAGCTTGGTTAGCGGGGGTAACACAGATACGCAGTATTTT
CASSLVSGGNTDTQYF